These T cell receptor beta chains were read from a single sample in a study of blood T cell repertoires in COVID-19. Clones were read by immunoSEQ multiplex PCR, and TCRdb kept only the in-frame ones, dropping some. The sample has some 250,000 clones; approximately 82% are singletons. Specimen: peripheral blood. Receptor source: a woman aged 18-35 years with acute or convalescent COVID-19. The CDR3 runs from the conserved cysteine through the conserved F or W. The order of the fields is V gene, clone size, D gene, J gene, CDR3 protein, CDR3 DNA. The D gene is left open where the match is weak. Clone size is stated in some rows and not others, as once, few, many or a class when expanded.

>TRBV15|NA|TRBD1|TRBJ1-1
CATSRKGQGVTEAFF
TGTGCCACCAGCAGGAAGGGACAGGGGGTCACTGAAGCTTTCTTT
>TRBV19|NA|TRBD1|TRBJ1-2
CASSRNRQGGNYGYTF
TGTGCCAGTAGCCGCAACAGACAGGGGGGTAACTATGGCTACACCTTC
>TRBV18|NA|NA|TRBJ1-2
CASSPSGEYGYTF
TGTGCCAGCTCACCGTCAGGGGAATATGGCTACACCTTC
>TRBV7-8|NA|NA|TRBJ1-6
CASSARDRSSYNSPLHF
TGTGCCAGCAGCGCTAGAGACAGGAGCTCCTATAATTCACCCCTCCACTTT
>TRBV10-3|NA|TRBD1|TRBJ2-3
CAISAGAGGSTDTQYF
TGTGCCATCAGTGCAGGGGCAGGGGGTAGCACAGATACGCAGTATTTT
>TRBV7-3|NA|TRBD1|TRBJ2-1
CASSLGQGEYNEQFF
TGTGCCAGCAGCCTCGGACAGGGGGAGTACAATGAGCAGTTCTTC
>TRBV18|NA|NA|TRBJ1-5
CASSPPTGKDQPQHF
TGTGCCAGCTCACCACCCACAGGGAAGGATCAGCCCCAGCATTTT
>TRBV7-2|NA|TRBD2|TRBJ2-7
CASRFLAESYEQYF
TGTGCCAGCAGGTTTCTAGCGGAATCCTACGAGCAGTACTTC
>TRBV7-8|NA|TRBD2|TRBJ2-1
CASSLLWGLAATGNEQFF
TGTGCCAGCAGCTTACTCTGGGGACTAGCGGCAACTGGCAATGAGCAGTTCTTC
>TRBV10-3|NA|TRBD2|TRBJ2-6
CAISESGGTGANVLTF
TGTGCCATCAGTGAAAGCGGGGGCACTGGGGCCAACGTCCTGACTTTC
>TRBV2|NA|TRBD1|TRBJ2-3
CASSPGQAADTQYF
TGTGCCAGCAGTCCGGGACAGGCGGCAGATACGCAGTATTTT
>TRBV7-2|NA|NA|TRBJ2-3
CASRRESTDTQYF
TGTGCCAGCAGGCGGGAAAGCACAGATACGCAGTATTTT
>TRBV19|once|NA|TRBJ1-5
CASSIVAGWNQPQHF
TGTGCCAGTAGTATAGTTGCAGGGTGGAATCAGCCCCAGCATTTT
>TRBV18|NA|NA|TRBJ2-7
CASSRAGTVIDEQYF
TGTGCCAGCTCACGCGCGGGAACAGTAATCGACGAGCAGTACTTC
>TRBV6-2/TRBV6-3|NA|TRBD2|TRBJ2-7
CASSQVAGDLGDYEQYF
TGTGCCAGCAGTCAAGTAGCGGGAGATCTCGGGGACTACGAGCAGTACTTC
>TRBV2|NA|TRBD1|TRBJ2-5
CASSRDRSQETQYF
TGTGCCAGCAGCCGGGACAGATCCCAAGAGACCCAGTACTTC
>TRBV28|NA|NA|TRBJ2-1
CASSPISSYNEQFF
TGTGCCAGCAGCCCTATAAGCTCCTACAATGAGCAGTTCTTC
>TRBV27|many|TRBD1|TRBJ1-6
CASSSGTAKYNSPLHF
TGTGCCAGCAGTTCCGGGACAGCAAAATATAATTCACCCCTCCACTTT
>TRBV7-9|few|TRBD1|TRBJ1-1
CASSLGGWGTEAFF
TGTGCCAGCAGCCTAGGGGGCTGGGGCACTGAAGCTTTCTTT
>TRBV7-8|NA|TRBD1|TRBJ1-1
CASSLGGTGKNTEAFF
TGTGCCAGCAGCTTAGGGGGGACAGGGAAGAACACTGAAGCTTTCTTT
>TRBV9|NA|NA|TRBJ2-1
CASSVEVGYTPQVNEQFF
TGTGCCAGCAGCGTAGAGGTGGGCTATACCCCCCAGGTTAATGAGCAGTTCTTC
>TRBV19|NA|NA|TRBJ2-7
CASSIYGVGPYEQYF
TGTGCCAGTAGTATCTACGGGGTTGGGCCCTACGAGCAGTACTTC
>TRBV14|once|NA|TRBJ1-2
CASSRITGYGYTF
TGTGCCAGCAGCCGAATTACTGGCTATGGCTACACCTTC
>TRBV7-7|NA|NA|TRBJ2-1
CASSLAAGLRSYNEQFF
TGTGCTAGCAGCTTAGCGGCGGGTCTGCGCTCCTACAATGAGCAGTTCTTC
>TRBV6-5|NA|NA|TRBJ1-4
CASSYGSGLGKLFF
TGTGCCAGCAGTTACGGGTCAGGGCTTGGGAAACTGTTTTTT
>TRBV14|NA|NA|TRBJ2-2
CASSQINLARNTGELFF
TGTGCCAGCAGCCAAATAAATTTAGCACGGAACACCGGGGAGCTGTTTTTT
>TRBV2|once|NA|TRBJ2-5
CATAGETQYF
TGTGCCACCGCTGGCGAGACCCAGTACTTC
>TRBV5-6|NA|TRBD2|TRBJ2-3
CASSRGLAGRDTQYF
TGTGCCAGCAGCAGGGGACTAGCGGGAAGGGATACGCAGTATTTT
>TRBV19|NA|NA|TRBJ1-6
CASSIKQGSSPLHF
TGTGCCAGTAGTATAAAACAGGGCAGTTCACCCCTCCACTTT
>TRBV4-3|NA|NA|TRBJ2-7
CASSQNVWRGPYEQYF
TGCGCCAGCAGCCAAAACGTCTGGAGGGGGCCCTACGAGCAGTACTTC
>TRBV9|NA|NA|TRBJ1-1
CASSVETDRRYTEAFF
TGTGCCAGCAGCGTAGAGACTGACAGACGATACACTGAAGCTTTCTTT
>TRBV13|NA|NA|TRBJ2-6
CASSLGERAGANVLTF
TGTGCCAGCAGCTTAGGCGAGAGGGCTGGGGCCAACGTCCTGACTTTC
>TRBV5-3|NA|TRBD2|TRBJ2-7
CARSYSGNYEQYF
TGTGCCAGAAGCTATAGCGGGAACTACGAGCAGTACTTC
>TRBV28|NA|NA|TRBJ1-2
CASSGPDKPYGYTF
TGTGCCAGCAGCGGGCCGGACAAACCCTATGGCTACACCTTC
>TRBV29-1|NA|TRBD2|TRBJ2-4
CSVVGLAGGVNIQYF
TGCAGCGTTGTTGGACTAGCGGGAGGTGTAAACATTCAGTACTTC
>TRBV6-5|once|NA|TRBJ2-3
CASRLDRTDTQYF
TGTGCCAGCAGGTTAGATCGCACAGATACGCAGTATTTT
>TRBV18|NA|NA|TRBJ2-7
CASSRVGHNSYEQYF
TGTGCCAGCTCGAGGGTTGGTCATAACTCCTACGAGCAGTACTTC
>TRBV24-1|NA|NA|TRBJ1-3
CATQSASGNTIYF
TGTGCCACACAAAGCGCCTCTGGAAACACCATATATTTT
>TRBV4-3|NA|NA|TRBJ2-1
CASSPAPGSNEQFF
TGCGCCAGCAGCCCAGCGCCCGGGAGCAATGAGCAGTTCTTC
>TRBV28|few|NA|TRBJ1-5
CASSLRLYREYSNQPQHF
TGTGCCAGCAGTTTACGTCTCTACAGGGAATATAGCAATCAGCCCCAGCATTTT